The rows below give T cell receptor beta chains drawn from one sample of a study of tumour-infiltrating T cells in Burkitt lymphoma. Assay used: immunoSEQ multiplex PCR; TCRdb lists only in-frame clones, some missing. This sample has more than 45,000 clones; roughly 31% occur once, and the top ten carry 2.9%. The source material was tumor tissue. The receptors were sampled from a human donor with Burkitt lymphoma. The CDR3 runs from the conserved cysteine through the conserved F or W. D genes are given only for firm matches. The listing skips clone size in some rows; elsewhere it reads once, few, many or a size class.

j_call: TRBJ2-1
d_call: NA
clone_size: few
v_call: TRBV7-6
cdr3_aa: CASSLSAGPYNEQFF
cdr3_nt: TGTGCCAGCAGCTTATCGGCAGGGCCATACAATGAGCAGTTCTTC

j_call: TRBJ2-5
d_call: TRBD2
clone_size: few
v_call: TRBV7-2
cdr3_aa: CASSLEWASGGVSRETQYF
cdr3_nt: TGTGCCAGCAGCTTAGAGTGGGCTAGCGGGGGGGTATCACGAGAGACCCAGTACTTC

j_call: TRBJ1-2
d_call: NA
clone_size: few
v_call: TRBV29-1
cdr3_aa: CSVDREGYGYTF
cdr3_nt: TGCAGCGTTGACAGGGAAGGCTATGGCTACACCTTC

j_call: TRBJ1-1
d_call: NA
clone_size: few
v_call: TRBV6-5
cdr3_aa: CASSYRGQVNTEAFF
cdr3_nt: TGTGCCAGCAGTTATCGGGGGCAGGTGAACACTGAAGCTTTCTTT

j_call: TRBJ2-3
d_call: TRBD2
clone_size: NA
v_call: TRBV6-6
cdr3_aa: CASSYEGGGARDTQYF
cdr3_nt: TGTGCCAGCAGTTACGAGGGCGGGGGGGCGAGGGATACGCAGTATTTT

j_call: TRBJ2-6
d_call: NA
clone_size: NA
v_call: TRBV6-4
cdr3_aa: CASSDGGGANVLTF
cdr3_nt: TGTGCCAGCAGTGACGGTGGTGGGGCCAACGTCCTGACTTTC

j_call: TRBJ2-1
d_call: NA
clone_size: NA
v_call: TRBV7-8
cdr3_aa: CASSPFTGAYNEQFF
cdr3_nt: TGTGCCAGCAGCCCATTTACTGGGGCCTACAATGAGCAGTTCTTC

j_call: TRBJ1-2
d_call: TRBD1
clone_size: few
v_call: TRBV2
cdr3_aa: CASSRPGTVGYTF
cdr3_nt: TGTGCCAGCAGCCGACCAGGGACAGTGGGCTACACCTTC

j_call: TRBJ2-2
d_call: NA
clone_size: once
v_call: TRBV19
cdr3_aa: CASSIDYTGELFF
cdr3_nt: TGTGCCAGTAGTATAGACTACACCGGGGAGCTGTTTTTT

j_call: TRBJ1-1
d_call: NA
clone_size: NA
v_call: TRBV29-1
cdr3_aa: CSATDPVNTEAFF
cdr3_nt: TGCAGCGCCACTGATCCAGTGAACACTGAAGCTTTCTTT

j_call: TRBJ1-1
d_call: TRBD1
clone_size: NA
v_call: TRBV7-2
cdr3_aa: CASSLQGARTEAFF
cdr3_nt: TGTGCCAGCAGCTTACAGGGGGCAAGGACTGAAGCTTTCTTT

j_call: TRBJ2-3
d_call: TRBD1
clone_size: few
v_call: TRBV28
cdr3_aa: CASSSGTGVDTQYF
cdr3_nt: TGTGCCAGCAGCTCCGGGACAGGGGTGGATACGCAGTATTTT

j_call: TRBJ2-3
d_call: NA
clone_size: few
v_call: TRBV5-1
cdr3_aa: CASNRADFHTDTQYF
cdr3_nt: TGCGCCAGCAACAGAGCCGATTTCCACACAGATACGCAGTATTTT

j_call: TRBJ2-7
d_call: NA
clone_size: NA
v_call: TRBV4-1
cdr3_aa: CASSQDFAHPYEQYF
cdr3_nt: TGCGCCAGCAGCCAAGATTTTGCACACCCATACGAGCAGTACTTC

j_call: TRBJ2-3
d_call: NA
clone_size: NA
v_call: TRBV7-9
cdr3_aa: CASSPSNTQYF
cdr3_nt: TGTGCCAGCAGCCCATCCAATACGCAGTATTTT

j_call: TRBJ2-1
d_call: TRBD2
clone_size: NA
v_call: TRBV6-1
cdr3_aa: CASSRLAGASDEQFF
cdr3_nt: TGTGCCAGCAGTCGACTAGCGGGGGCCTCGGATGAGCAGTTCTTC

j_call: TRBJ2-1
d_call: TRBD1
clone_size: NA
v_call: TRBV2
cdr3_aa: CASTEQGASYNEQFF
cdr3_nt: TGTGCCAGCACCGAACAGGGGGCCTCCTACAATGAGCAGTTCTTC

j_call: TRBJ2-7
d_call: NA
clone_size: NA
v_call: TRBV6-5
cdr3_aa: CASSYSRTLYEQYF
cdr3_nt: TGTGCCAGCAGTTACTCGAGGACCCTCTACGAGCAGTACTTC

j_call: TRBJ1-6
d_call: NA
clone_size: NA
v_call: TRBV6-5
cdr3_aa: CASSGQGNSPLHF
cdr3_nt: TGTGCCAGCAGTGGGCAGGGGAATTCACCCCTCCACTTT

j_call: TRBJ1-5
d_call: NA
clone_size: NA
v_call: TRBV6-6
cdr3_aa: CASDRDSNQPQHF
cdr3_nt: TGTGCCAGCGACAGAGATAGCAATCAGCCCCAGCATTTT

j_call: TRBJ1-1
d_call: TRBD1
clone_size: few
v_call: TRBV30
cdr3_aa: CAWIQGGEAFF
cdr3_nt: TGTGCCTGGATTCAGGGGGGGGAAGCTTTCTTT

j_call: TRBJ1-5
d_call: NA
clone_size: NA
v_call: TRBV6-1
cdr3_aa: CASSEGLWGQPQHF
cdr3_nt: TGTGCCAGCAGTGAAGGCCTCTGGGGACAGCCCCAGCATTTT

j_call: TRBJ1-6
d_call: TRBD1
clone_size: NA
v_call: TRBV4-1
cdr3_aa: CASSQDRFLHNSPLHF
cdr3_nt: TGCGCCAGCAGCCAGGACAGGTTTCTACATAATTCACCCCTCCACTTT

j_call: TRBJ1-4
d_call: NA
clone_size: few
v_call: TRBV7-9
cdr3_aa: CASSFREKLFF
cdr3_nt: TGTGCCAGCAGCTTCAGGGAAAAACTGTTTTTT

j_call: TRBJ2-3
d_call: NA
clone_size: NA
v_call: TRBV7-2
cdr3_aa: CASSPTDTQYF
cdr3_nt: TGTGCCAGCAGCCCGACAGATACGCAGTATTTT

j_call: TRBJ1-4
d_call: NA
clone_size: NA
v_call: TRBV18
cdr3_aa: CASSPQRATNEKLFF
cdr3_nt: TGTGCCAGCTCACCGCAGAGAGCAACTAATGAAAAACTGTTTTTT

j_call: TRBJ1-1
d_call: NA
clone_size: few
v_call: TRBV6-5
cdr3_aa: CASSGGTEAFF
cdr3_nt: TGTGCCAGCAGTGGGGGGACTGAAGCTTTCTTT

j_call: TRBJ1-1
d_call: NA
clone_size: few
v_call: TRBV15
cdr3_aa: CATSRDNLNTEAFF
cdr3_nt: TGTGCCACCAGCAGAGATAACTTGAACACTGAAGCTTTCTTT

j_call: TRBJ2-5
d_call: TRBD2
clone_size: NA
v_call: TRBV4-3
cdr3_aa: CASSHRLAGASPETQYF
cdr3_nt: TGCGCCAGCAGCCACCGTCTAGCGGGGGCTTCGCCAGAGACCCAGTACTTC

j_call: TRBJ1-2
d_call: NA
clone_size: NA
v_call: TRBV6-6
cdr3_aa: CASSYGQANGYTF
cdr3_nt: TGTGCCAGCAGTTACGGCCAGGCAAATGGCTACACCTTC

j_call: TRBJ2-7
d_call: NA
clone_size: NA
v_call: TRBV29-1
cdr3_aa: CSVEDDWGVEQYF
cdr3_nt: TGCAGCGTTGAAGATGATTGGGGGGTCGAGCAGTACTTC

j_call: TRBJ1-1
d_call: NA
clone_size: NA
v_call: TRBV6-5
cdr3_aa: CASSYSFQGAYTEAFF
cdr3_nt: TGTGCCAGCAGTTACTCGTTTCAGGGCGCCTACACTGAAGCTTTCTTT

j_call: TRBJ2-2
d_call: TRBD1
clone_size: NA
v_call: TRBV7-6
cdr3_aa: CASSPRTGPGELFF
cdr3_nt: TGTGCCAGCAGCCCCAGGACAGGGCCCGGGGAGCTGTTTTTT

j_call: TRBJ1-2
d_call: NA
clone_size: NA
v_call: TRBV6-4
cdr3_aa: CASSPRDGSSNYGYTF
cdr3_nt: TGTGCCAGCAGCCCCCGGGACGGGAGTTCTAACTATGGCTACACCTTC

j_call: TRBJ2-7
d_call: NA
clone_size: few
v_call: TRBV20-1
cdr3_aa: CSAHRYYEQYF
cdr3_nt: TGCAGTGCTCATAGATACTACGAGCAGTACTTC

j_call: TRBJ1-6
d_call: NA
clone_size: NA
v_call: TRBV27
cdr3_aa: CASSRAINSPLHF
cdr3_nt: TGTGCCAGCAGTAGGGCTATTAATTCACCCCTCCACTTT

j_call: TRBJ1-5
d_call: NA
clone_size: few
v_call: TRBV10-3
cdr3_aa: CAISGDNNQPQHF
cdr3_nt: TGTGCCATCAGTGGGGACAACAATCAGCCCCAGCATTTT

j_call: TRBJ2-7
d_call: TRBD1
clone_size: NA
v_call: TRBV7-2
cdr3_aa: CASSSNPGQGKQYF
cdr3_nt: TGTGCCAGCAGTTCAAATCCGGGACAGGGGAAGCAGTACTTC

j_call: TRBJ1-2
d_call: NA
clone_size: few
v_call: TRBV27
cdr3_aa: CASSLQGGYGYTF
cdr3_nt: TGTGCCAGCAGTCTCCAGGGCGGCTATGGCTACACCTTC

j_call: TRBJ1-3
d_call: NA
clone_size: few
v_call: TRBV19
cdr3_aa: CASAYSLGNTIYF
cdr3_nt: TGTGCCAGTGCGTACTCGCTCGGAAACACCATATATTTT

j_call: TRBJ1-5
d_call: NA
clone_size: few
v_call: TRBV4-2
cdr3_aa: CASSPFLDQPQHF
cdr3_nt: TGTGCCAGCAGCCCTTTTTTAGATCAGCCCCAGCATTTT

j_call: TRBJ1-1
d_call: NA
clone_size: NA
v_call: TRBV29-1
cdr3_aa: CSVHSVAEAFF
cdr3_nt: TGCAGCGTGCACTCCGTCGCTGAAGCTTTCTTT

j_call: TRBJ2-2
d_call: TRBD2
clone_size: NA
v_call: TRBV11-2
cdr3_aa: CASSPGTSGDTGELFF
cdr3_nt: TGTGCCAGCAGCCCCGGGACTAGCGGCGACACCGGGGAGCTGTTTTTT

j_call: TRBJ2-2
d_call: NA
clone_size: NA
v_call: TRBV10-3
cdr3_aa: CATGDANTGELFF
cdr3_nt: TGTGCCACCGGGGACGCGAACACCGGGGAGCTGTTTTTT

j_call: TRBJ1-6
d_call: NA
clone_size: NA
v_call: TRBV7-2
cdr3_aa: CASRASYNSPLHF
cdr3_nt: TGTGCCAGCCGAGCCTCCTATAATTCACCCCTCCACTTT

j_call: TRBJ2-1
d_call: NA
clone_size: NA
v_call: TRBV7-9
cdr3_aa: CASSAPLPPREQFF
cdr3_nt: TGTGCCAGCAGCGCCCCACTACCCCCCAGGGAGCAGTTCTTC

j_call: TRBJ2-3
d_call: NA
clone_size: few
v_call: TRBV4-3
cdr3_aa: CASSSGGDTQYF
cdr3_nt: TGCGCCAGCAGCTCTGGCGGAGATACGCAGTATTTT

j_call: TRBJ2-1
d_call: NA
clone_size: NA
v_call: TRBV6-5
cdr3_aa: CASSYSQRRTEQFF
cdr3_nt: TGTGCCAGCAGTTACAGTCAGCGGCGGACAGAGCAGTTCTTC

j_call: TRBJ2-7
d_call: TRBD1
clone_size: NA
v_call: TRBV9
cdr3_aa: CASSVAGTGAGVYEQYF
cdr3_nt: TGTGCCAGCAGCGTAGCAGGGACAGGGGCCGGGGTCTACGAGCAGTACTTC

j_call: TRBJ1-1
d_call: NA
clone_size: few
v_call: TRBV25-1
cdr3_aa: CASRTGLSTEAFF
cdr3_nt: TGTGCCAGCAGAACAGGGCTTTCGACTGAAGCTTTCTTT

j_call: TRBJ1-2
d_call: NA
clone_size: NA
v_call: TRBV18
cdr3_aa: CASSPAGLEGYTF
cdr3_nt: TGTGCCAGCTCACCAGCCGGGCTGGAAGGCTACACCTTC

j_call: TRBJ2-7
d_call: NA
clone_size: NA
v_call: TRBV6-1
cdr3_aa: CASSSNPRGSYEQYF
cdr3_nt: TGTGCCAGCAGCTCCAACCCCAGGGGTTCCTACGAGCAGTACTTC

j_call: TRBJ1-2
d_call: TRBD1
clone_size: NA
v_call: TRBV7-2
cdr3_aa: CASSYTSGGSGYTF
cdr3_nt: TGTGCCAGCAGCTACACTTCAGGGGGTAGTGGCTACACCTTC

j_call: TRBJ2-7
d_call: TRBD2
clone_size: NA
v_call: TRBV7-2
cdr3_aa: CASSLLGLALAEQYF
cdr3_nt: TGTGCCAGCAGCCTTCTCGGACTAGCGCTGGCCGAGCAGTACTTC

j_call: TRBJ1-6
d_call: NA
clone_size: NA
v_call: TRBV18
cdr3_aa: CASSLIGQKTNSPLHF
cdr3_nt: TGTGCCAGCTCACTAATAGGACAGAAGACCAATTCACCCCTCCACTTT

j_call: TRBJ1-2
d_call: NA
clone_size: few
v_call: TRBV16
cdr3_aa: CASSRPEDSRSYTF
cdr3_nt: TGTGCCAGCAGCCGTCCTGAGGACTCGCGTTCATACACCTTC

j_call: TRBJ1-2
d_call: NA
clone_size: NA
v_call: TRBV7-2
cdr3_aa: CASSRGSGPNYGYTF
cdr3_nt: TGTGCCAGCAGCCGGGGGTCAGGGCCTAACTATGGCTACACCTTC